This T cell receptor beta chain derives from a study of cytomegalovirus exposure and HLA in healthy donors. Comments on this clone: The antigen remains unidentified.

This CDR3 contains 14 residues. With 0 bases removed from V and 8 bases from J, the gap between germline ends came to 13 bases. Germline V CDR1 and CDR2: LNHNV, YYDKDF (reference sequence). Findings and caveats of the study: Rare TCR sequences predominated, though certain public TCRs were found in many donors. Cytomegalovirus status was reportedly diagnosed by the classifier with high sensitivity and specificity. Cytomegalovirus-associated status was assigned to more than 150 TCR beta chains.

Sequenced by immunoSEQ multiplex PCR; TCRdb stores in-frame clones only, minus some. The sample lists 100,000 or so clones, about 95% seen once, with 0.89% in the top ten. The chain carries TRBV15 and TRBJ1-2; D unclear. This sequence originates from a woman younger than 35 in good health and CMV-seronegative. The sample was PBMCs. For the CDR3, the DNA is TGTGCCACCAGCAGAGACGCAGAGACCGGGGGCTACACCTTC. This translates into CATSRDAETGGYTF.